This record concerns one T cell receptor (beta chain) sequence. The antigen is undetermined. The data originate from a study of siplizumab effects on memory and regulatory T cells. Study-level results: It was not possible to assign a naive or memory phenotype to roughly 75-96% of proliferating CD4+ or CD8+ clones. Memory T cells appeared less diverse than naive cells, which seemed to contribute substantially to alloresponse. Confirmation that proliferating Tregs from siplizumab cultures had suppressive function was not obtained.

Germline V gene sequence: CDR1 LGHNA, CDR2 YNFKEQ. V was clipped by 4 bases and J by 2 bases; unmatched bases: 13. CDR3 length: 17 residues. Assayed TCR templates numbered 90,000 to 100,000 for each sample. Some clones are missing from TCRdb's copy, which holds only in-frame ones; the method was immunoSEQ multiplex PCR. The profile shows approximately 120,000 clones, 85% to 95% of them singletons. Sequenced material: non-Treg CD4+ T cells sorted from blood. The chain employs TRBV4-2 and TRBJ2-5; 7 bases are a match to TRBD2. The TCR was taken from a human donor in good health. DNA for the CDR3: TGTGCCAGCAGCCGCAAATGGGGCGGGGGAGAACAAGAGACCCAGTACTTC. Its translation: CASSRKWGGGEQETQYF.